The 15 T cell receptor beta chains below all came from one sample that was sequenced in a study of T cell responses to AZD1222 COVID-19 vaccine (dated by TCRdb to about 2021). Preparation of the library involved the immunoSEQ multiplex PCR assay. Not all clones reach the TCRdb copy of this immuneACCESS table, which keeps in-frame sequences only. Checked studies attribute under half of the gap to unresolved V genes and leave the rest unexplained. The sample contains around 74,000 clones, 92% of them found a single time. Clones ranked in the top ten supply 5.5% to 9% of the sample. In the paper's terms, the time point label means: baseline before first vaccination. The treatment or condition label, as the study defines it: meningococcal conjugate vaccine given as trial control. Material: peripheral blood, obtained on day 0 of MenACWY control vaccination. The source of these receptors is an adult in good health.

With respect to this clone: The sample holds other DNA sequences that translate to the same CDR3. The chain couples TRBV28 to TRBJ2-5; D gene uncertain. Germline V gene data show CDR1 as MDHEN and CDR2 as SYDVKM. The CDR3 sequence is 14 residues long. V shed 4 bases and J shed 2 bases, with 11 bases lying between them. The CDR3 nucleotides are TGTGCCAGCAGTTCGGGCCAAACGCAAGAGACCCAGTACTTC. This codes for CASSSGQTQETQYF.

The rearrangement links TRBV27 to TRBJ1-2, with TRBD1 matching 9 bases. The germline V gene encodes CDR1 MNHEY and CDR2 SMNVEV (reference sequence). This CDR3 region has 15 residues. Unmatched junction bases numbered 12, after V lost 6 bases and J lost 7 bases. The CDR3 is CASRATGGYVGGYTF. The CDR3 bases are TGTGCCAGCAGGGCGACAGGGGGGTATGTTGGTGGCTACACCTTC.

The V and J genes are TRBV29-1 and TRBJ2-3; TRBD1 might be the D (6 bases). Germline V gives CDR1 SQVTM, CDR2 ANQGSEA. The CDR3 has 13 residues. V was shortened by 4 bases and J by 5 bases, with 13 bases between the two germline ends. The CDR3 reads CSVGYRAGDTQYF. CDR3 coding DNA: TGCAGCGTTGGTTACAGGGCGGGAGATACGCAGTATTTT.

The sample holds one count of this clone. The V call is TRBV25-1, the J call TRBJ2-7; D ambiguous. This CDR3 spans 12 amino acids. Germline loops: CDR1 MGHDK, CDR2 SYGVNS. Deletions cut 0 bases from V and 4 bases from J, with 4 bases between. The CDR3 spells CASSEYLYEQYF. CDR3 sequence (DNA): TGTGCCAGCAGTGAATATCTTTACGAGCAGTACTTC.

V is TRBV2 and J is TRBJ2-4; no clear D gene. CDR3 length: 12 residues. CDR1 and CDR2 (germline): SNHLY, FYNNEI. Between the trimmed V and J ends, which lost 0 bases and 7 bases, there was a span of 4 bases. DNA of the CDR3: TGTGCCAGCAGTGAAGCAGCCAACATTCAGTACTTC. Translated, it gives CASSEAANIQYF.

The chain employs TRBV5-6 and TRBJ2-1, with D possibly matching TRBD2 (7 bases). The CDR3 totals 15 residues. The germline CDR1 and CDR2 sequences are SGHDT and YYEEEE. The germline V and J ends were trimmed by 4 bases and 4 bases, with 15 bases remaining between them. The CDR3: CASSPAGRGYNEQFF. The CDR3 DNA sequence: TGTGCCAGCAGCCCGGCGGGGAGGGGGTACAATGAGCAGTTCTTC.

The chain combines TRBV11-2 with TRBJ2-7; TRBD1 aligns across 9 bases. The CDR3 consists of 15 residues. CDR1 is SGHAT, CDR2 FQNNGV, per germline. The junction had 10 bases not matched to a gene; V was cut back by 5 bases and J by 5 bases. Written as DNA, the CDR3 is TGTGCCAGCAGCCCACCCGGGACAGGGCGGAACGAGCAGTACTTC. This encodes CASSPPGTGRNEQYF. Full variable domain (rest looked up from reference TRBV11-2 and TRBJ2-7): EAGVAQSPRYKIIEKRQSVAFWCNPISGHATLYWYQQILGQGPKLLIQFQNNGVVDDSQLPKDRFSAERLKGVDSTLKIQPAKLEDSAVYLCASSPPGTGRNEQYFGPGTRLTVT.

The rearrangement joins TRBV2 to TRBJ2-7, with unresolved D. V lost 0 bases, J lost 2 bases, and 8 bases lay in between. The CDR3 contains 14 residues. In germline, CDR1 is SNHLY, CDR2 FYNNEI. The CDR3 here is CASSEAPGPYEQYF. Here the CDR3 DNA reads TGTGCCAGCAGTGAAGCCCCCGGGCCCTACGAGCAGTACTTC. Complete variable domain (other parts from reference TRBV2 and TRBJ2-7): EPEVTQTPSHQVTQMGQEVILRCVPISNHLYFYWYRQILGQKVEFLVSFYNNEISEKSEIFDDQFSVERPDGSNFTLKIRSTKLEDSAMYFCASSEAPGPYEQYFGPGTRLTVT.

The chain employs TRBV7-9 and TRBJ1-5, with unresolved D. The CDR3 has 13 amino acids. Germline CDR1 and CDR2: SEHNR and FQNEAQ (reference sequence). The V gene lost 5 bases and the J gene lost 10 bases, with 15 bases spanning the gap. CDR3 nucleotides: TGTGCCAGCAGCCCGGGAACGGCCGGTCCCCAGCATTTT. Its translation: CASSPGTAGPQHF.

The chain couples TRBV6-5 to TRBJ2-5; 10 bases are shared with TRBD1. After removal of 6 bases from V and 2 bases from J, the junction contained 3 bases not matched to a gene. The CDR3 is made up of 14 amino acids. Germline CDR1 is MNHEY and CDR2 is SVGAGI. The CDR3 loop reads CASSRGQGQETQYF. The CDR3 DNA reads TGTGCCAGCAGCCGGGGACAGGGGCAAGAGACCCAGTACTTC.

The V call is TRBV2, the J call TRBJ2-3; D unclear. Trimming took 6 bases from V and 0 from J, leaving 7 bases between them. CDR1 is SNHLY, CDR2 FYNNEI, per germline. This CDR3 has 13 amino acids. Here the CDR3 reads CASRQQSTDTQYF. In nucleotides, the CDR3 is TGTGCCAGCAGACAGCAAAGCACAGATACGCAGTATTTT.

The CDR3 region is CASSQELAGISTDTQYF. DNA for the CDR3: TGTGCCAGCAGCCAAGAGCTCGCAGGGATTAGCACAGATACGCAGTATTTT. The chain carries TRBV14 and TRBJ2-3, with D possibly being TRBD1 (5 bases). Germline V gene lookup returns CDR1 SGHDN and CDR2 FVKESK. Deletions cut 0 bases from V and 0 bases from J, with 13 bases between. The CDR3 contains 17 residues.

The chain recombines TRBV7-7 with TRBJ2-5, with TRBD2 identical over 9 bases. CDR1 is SSHAT, CDR2 FNYEAQ, per germline (reference sequence). The J segment lost 4 bases and the V segment lost 5 bases, leaving 11 bases of the junction unmatched. The CDR3 consists of 16 residues. The CDR3 region has the DNA TGTGCCAGCAGCCCAGGGAATAGCGGGGGCGGAGAGACCCAGTACTTC. Translating it yields CASSPGNSGGGETQYF.

CDR3 amino acids: CASSPGHSTGELFF. The CDR3 nucleotides are TGTGCCAGCAGTCCGGGACACTCCACCGGGGAGCTGTTTTTT. The rearrangement uses TRBV28 and TRBJ2-2; TRBD1 is a possible D gene (6 bases). The V and J ends lost 5 bases and 4 bases respectively, with 11 bases between them. The CDR3 length is 14 residues. Germline CDR1 MDHEN, CDR2 SYDVKM.

This clone was seen once. The genes are TRBV19 and TRBJ1-2; TRBD1 agrees at 8 bases. The germline gives CDR1 LNHDA, CDR2 SQIVND (reference sequence). J lost 8 bases, V lost 3 bases, and 5 bases had no gene match. The CDR3 is 13 amino acids. The CDR3 nucleotides read TGTGCCAGTAGTATCCGGGACAGGTGGGGCTACACCTTC. Translating it yields CASSIRDRWGYTF.